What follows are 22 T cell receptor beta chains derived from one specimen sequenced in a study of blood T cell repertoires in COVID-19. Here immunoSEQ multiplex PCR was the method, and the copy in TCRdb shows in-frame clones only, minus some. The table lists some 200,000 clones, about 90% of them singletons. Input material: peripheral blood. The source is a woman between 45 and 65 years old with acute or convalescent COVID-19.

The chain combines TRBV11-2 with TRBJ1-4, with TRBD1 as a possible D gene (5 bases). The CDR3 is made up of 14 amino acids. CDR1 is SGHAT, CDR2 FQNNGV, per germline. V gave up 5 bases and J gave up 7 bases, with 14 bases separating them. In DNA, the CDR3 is TGTGCCAGCAGCACCCGGGGGGGGTTTGAAAAACTGTTTTTT. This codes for CASSTRGGFEKLFF.

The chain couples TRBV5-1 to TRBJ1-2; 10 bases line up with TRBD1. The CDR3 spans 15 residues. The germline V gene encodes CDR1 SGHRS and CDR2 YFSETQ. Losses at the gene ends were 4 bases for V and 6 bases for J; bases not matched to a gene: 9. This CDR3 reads CASSLPTGGGDGYTF. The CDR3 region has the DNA TGCGCCAGCAGCCTCCCGACAGGGGGCGGGGATGGCTACACCTTC. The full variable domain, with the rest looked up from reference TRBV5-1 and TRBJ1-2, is KAGVTQTPRYLIKTRGQQVTLSCSPISGHRSVSWYQQTPGQGLQFLFEYFSETQRNKGNFPGRFSGRQFSNSRSEMNVSTLELGDSALYLCASSLPTGGGDGYTFGSGTRLTVV.

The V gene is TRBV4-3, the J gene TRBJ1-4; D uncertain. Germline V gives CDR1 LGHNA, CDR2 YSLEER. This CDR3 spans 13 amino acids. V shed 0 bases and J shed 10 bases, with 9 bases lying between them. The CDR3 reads CASSQDRRGKLFF. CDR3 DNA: TGCGCCAGCAGCCAAGATCGGCGCGGAAAACTGTTTTTT.

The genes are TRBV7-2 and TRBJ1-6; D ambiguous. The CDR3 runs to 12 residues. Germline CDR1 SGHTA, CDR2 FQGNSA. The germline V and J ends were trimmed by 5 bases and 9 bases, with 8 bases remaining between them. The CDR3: CASSLSGSPLHF. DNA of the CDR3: TGTGCCAGCAGCCTGAGTGGTTCACCCCTCCACTTT.

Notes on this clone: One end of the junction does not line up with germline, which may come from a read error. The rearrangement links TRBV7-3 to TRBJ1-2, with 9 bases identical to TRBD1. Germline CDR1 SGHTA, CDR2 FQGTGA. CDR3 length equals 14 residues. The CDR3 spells CASSLTTGGYGYTF. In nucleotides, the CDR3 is TGTGCCAGCAGCCTAACGACAGGGGGCTATGGCTACACCTTC.

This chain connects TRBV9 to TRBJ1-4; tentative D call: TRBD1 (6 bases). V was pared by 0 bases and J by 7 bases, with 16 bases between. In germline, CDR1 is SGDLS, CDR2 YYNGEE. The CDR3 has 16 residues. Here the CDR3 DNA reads TGTGCCAGCAGCGTAGGGGGTCAGGGGATGGGTGAAAAACTGTTTTTT. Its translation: CASSVGGQGMGEKLFF.

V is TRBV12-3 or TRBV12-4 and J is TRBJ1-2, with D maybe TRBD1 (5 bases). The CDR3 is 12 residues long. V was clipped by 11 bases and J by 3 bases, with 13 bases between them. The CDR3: CASGGVYYGYTF. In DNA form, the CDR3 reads TGTGCCTCCGGGGGGGTCTACTATGGCTACACCTTC.

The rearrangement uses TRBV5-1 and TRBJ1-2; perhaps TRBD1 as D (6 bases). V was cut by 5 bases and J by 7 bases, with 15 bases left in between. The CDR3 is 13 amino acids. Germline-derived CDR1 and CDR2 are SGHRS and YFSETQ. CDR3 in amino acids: CASRASTGRGYTF. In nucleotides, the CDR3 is TGCGCCAGCAGAGCCTCTACAGGGCGTGGCTACACCTTC.

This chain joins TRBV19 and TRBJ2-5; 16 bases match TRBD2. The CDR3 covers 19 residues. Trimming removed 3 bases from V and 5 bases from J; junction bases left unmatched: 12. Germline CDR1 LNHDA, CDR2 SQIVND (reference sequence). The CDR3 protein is CASSIYGTSGRETIETQYF. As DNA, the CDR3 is TGTGCCAGTAGTATTTACGGGACTAGCGGGAGGGAAACGATCGAGACCCAGTACTTC.

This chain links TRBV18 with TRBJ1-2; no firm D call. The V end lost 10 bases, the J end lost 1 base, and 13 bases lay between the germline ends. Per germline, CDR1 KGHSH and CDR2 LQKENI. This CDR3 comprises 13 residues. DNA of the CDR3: TGTGCCACCACTCAGCGCAGTAACTATGGCTACACCTTC. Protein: CATTQRSNYGYTF. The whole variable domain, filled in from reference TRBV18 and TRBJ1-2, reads NAGVMQNPRHLVRRRGQEARLRCSPMKGHSHVYWYRQLPEEGLKFMVYLQKENIIDESGMPKERFSAEFPKEGPSILRIQQVVRGDSAAYFCATTQRSNYGYTFGSGTRLTVV.

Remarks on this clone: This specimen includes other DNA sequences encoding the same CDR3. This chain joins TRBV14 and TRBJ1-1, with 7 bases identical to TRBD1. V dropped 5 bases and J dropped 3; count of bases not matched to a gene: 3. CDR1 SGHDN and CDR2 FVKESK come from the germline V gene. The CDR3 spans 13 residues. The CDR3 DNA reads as TGTGCCAGCAGCAGACAGGGTTACACTGAAGCTTTCTTT. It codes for CASSRQGYTEAFF. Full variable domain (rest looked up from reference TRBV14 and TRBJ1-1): EAGVTQFPSHSVIEKGQTVTLRCDPISGHDNLYWYRRVMGKEIKFLLHFVKESKQDESGMPNNRFLAERTGGTYSTLKVQPAELEDSGVYFCASSRQGYTEAFFGQGTRLTVV.

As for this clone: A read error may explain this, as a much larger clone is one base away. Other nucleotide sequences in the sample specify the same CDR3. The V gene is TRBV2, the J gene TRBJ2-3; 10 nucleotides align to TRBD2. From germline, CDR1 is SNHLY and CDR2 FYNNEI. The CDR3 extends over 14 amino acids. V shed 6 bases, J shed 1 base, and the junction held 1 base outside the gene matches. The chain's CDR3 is CASSGTSGTDTQYF. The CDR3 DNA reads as TGTGCCAGCAGCGGGACTAGCGGCACAGATACGCAGTATTTT.

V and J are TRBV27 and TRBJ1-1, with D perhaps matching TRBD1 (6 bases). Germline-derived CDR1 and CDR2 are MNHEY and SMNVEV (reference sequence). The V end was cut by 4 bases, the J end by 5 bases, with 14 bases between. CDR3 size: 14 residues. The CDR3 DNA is TGTGCCAGCAGTTCCTCAGGGGATCGAACTGAAGCTTTCTTT. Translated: CASSSSGDRTEAFF.

The CDR3 DNA sequence: TGTGCCAGTAGTCCCTCGATGGGGGGTAATTCACCCCTCCACTTT. It translates to CASSPSMGGNSPLHF. The V call is TRBV19, the J call TRBJ1-6; TRBD1 might be the D (5 bases). The CDR3 extends over 15 amino acids. Looked up from germline, CDR1 is LNHDA and CDR2 is SQIVND (reference sequence). Trimming stripped 5 bases from V and 6 bases from J, with 14 bases between.

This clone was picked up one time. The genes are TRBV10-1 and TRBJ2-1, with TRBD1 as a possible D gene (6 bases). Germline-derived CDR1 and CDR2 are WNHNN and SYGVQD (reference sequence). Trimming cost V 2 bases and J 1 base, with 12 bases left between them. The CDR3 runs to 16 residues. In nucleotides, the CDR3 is TGCGCCAGCAGTGAGGTACAGGGATTTTCCTACAATGAGCAGTTCTTC. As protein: CASSEVQGFSYNEQFF.

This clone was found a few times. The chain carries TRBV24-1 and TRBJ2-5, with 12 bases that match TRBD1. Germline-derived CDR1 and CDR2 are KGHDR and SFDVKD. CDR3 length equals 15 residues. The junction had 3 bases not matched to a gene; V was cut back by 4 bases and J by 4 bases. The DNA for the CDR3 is TGTGCCACCAGTGACAGGGACAGGGGGCCAGAGACCCAGTACTTC. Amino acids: CATSDRDRGPETQYF.

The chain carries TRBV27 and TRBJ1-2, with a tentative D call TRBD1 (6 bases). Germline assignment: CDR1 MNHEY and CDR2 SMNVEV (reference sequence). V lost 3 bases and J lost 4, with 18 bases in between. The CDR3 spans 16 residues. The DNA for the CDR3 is TGTGCCAGCAGTTTCTCTTCGACAGGCATGTTCTATGGCTACACCTTC. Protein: CASSFSSTGMFYGYTF.

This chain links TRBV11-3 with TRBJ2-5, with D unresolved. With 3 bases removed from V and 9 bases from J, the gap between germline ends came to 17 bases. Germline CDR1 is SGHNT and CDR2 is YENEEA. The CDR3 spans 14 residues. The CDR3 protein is CASSLPGATRAQYF. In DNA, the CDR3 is TGTGCCAGCAGCTTGCCAGGTGCGACAAGAGCCCAGTACTTC.

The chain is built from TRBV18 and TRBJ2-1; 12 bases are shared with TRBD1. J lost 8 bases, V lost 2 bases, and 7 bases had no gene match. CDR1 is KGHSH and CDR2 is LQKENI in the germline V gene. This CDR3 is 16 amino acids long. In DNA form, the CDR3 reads TGTGCCAGCTCACCAGCCGGGGGACAGGGGGCTGATGAGCAGTTCTTC. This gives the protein CASSPAGGQGADEQFF.

CDR3 bases: TGCGCCAGCAGTGAGAGGAGCTCCTACAATGAGCAGTTCTTC. This encodes CASSERSSYNEQFF. This chain connects TRBV10-1 to TRBJ2-1; no clear D. CDR3 length: 14 residues. Germline assignment: CDR1 WNHNN and CDR2 SYGVQD (reference sequence). Between the trimmed V and J ends, which lost 2 bases and 0 bases, there was a span of 5 bases.

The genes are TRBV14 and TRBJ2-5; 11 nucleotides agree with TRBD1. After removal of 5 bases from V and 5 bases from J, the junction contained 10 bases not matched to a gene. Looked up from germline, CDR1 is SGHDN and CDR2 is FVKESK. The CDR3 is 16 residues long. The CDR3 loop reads CASSVPGQGVWETQYF. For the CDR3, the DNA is TGTGCCAGCAGCGTTCCGGGACAGGGGGTATGGGAGACCCAGTACTTC. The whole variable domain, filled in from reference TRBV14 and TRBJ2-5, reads EAGVTQFPSHSVIEKGQTVTLRCDPISGHDNLYWYRRVMGKEIKFLLHFVKESKQDESGMPNNRFLAERTGGTYSTLKVQPAELEDSGVYFCASSVPGQGVWETQYFGPGTRLLVL.

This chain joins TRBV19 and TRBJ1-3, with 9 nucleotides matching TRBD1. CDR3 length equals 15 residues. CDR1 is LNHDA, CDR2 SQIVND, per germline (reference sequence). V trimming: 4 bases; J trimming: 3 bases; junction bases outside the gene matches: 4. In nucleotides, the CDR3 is TGTGCCAGTAGTAGGGACAGGGAGTTTGGAAACACCATATATTTT. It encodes CASSRDREFGNTIYF.